Presented here are 18 T cell receptor beta chains from one specimen sequenced in a study of shared clonotypes between healthy human individuals. Naive CD8 cells lacked CD45RO, underwent positive selection for CCR7 and left out terminally differentiated effector memory CD45RA+ cells. TCRdb keeps only in-frame clones here, not all; method: immunoSEQ multiplex PCR. The sample records 600,000 or so clones, roughly 95% being singletons. The sample was naive CD8+ T cells sorted from blood. The receptors were sampled from a woman aged 25 to 39 in good health.

This sequence joins TRBV21-1 and TRBJ1-1; the tabulated D call, TRBD1, remains unverified against the DNA. TRBV21-1 is tagged as a pseudogene. The CDR3 is 14 residues long. CDR3 amino acids: CASPSKGQGNEAFF. The DNA for the CDR3 is TGTGCCAGTCCTTCCAAGGGACAGGGCAATGAAGCTTTCTTT.

The rearrangement joins TRBV5-8 to TRBJ2-7; 7 bases are a match to TRBD1. The CDR3 is made up of 14 amino acids. The germline V gene encodes CDR1 SGHTS and CDR2 YDEGEE. Trimming took 4 bases from V and 7 from J; bases not matched to a gene: 11. CDR3 protein: CASSPDWPGGEQYF. The CDR3 bases are TGTGCCAGCAGCCCGGATTGGCCAGGGGGAGAGCAGTACTTC.

The rearrangement joins TRBV6-5 to TRBJ1-5, with unresolved D. Germline lookup yields CDR1 MNHEY and CDR2 SVGAGI. V shed 0 bases and J shed 0 bases, with 3 bases lying between them. The CDR3 covers 14 residues. CDR3 nucleotide sequence: TGTGCCAGCAGTTACTCCAATAGCAATCAGCCCCAGCATTTT. The encoded protein is CASSYSNSNQPQHF.

The chain couples TRBV2 to TRBJ2-5; 10 bases line up with TRBD2. Germline CDR1 and CDR2: SNHLY and FYNNEI. CDR3 size: 17 residues. The trim removed 1 base at V and 0 bases at J, leaving 5 bases unmatched. The CDR3 DNA sequence: TGTGCCAGCAGTGAAGAAACTAGCGGGGATTACCAAGAGACCCAGTACTTC. Encoded protein: CASSEETSGDYQETQYF.

The rearrangement uses TRBV28 and TRBJ2-1; 16 nucleotides align to TRBD2. J lost 6 bases, V lost 5 bases, and 10 bases had no gene match. The V gene's germline CDR1 is MDHEN and CDR2 SYDVKM. This CDR3 has 18 amino acids. This chain's CDR3 is CASSQPGLAGGPGNEQFF. The CDR3 DNA sequence: TGTGCCAGCAGTCAGCCGGGACTAGCGGGAGGGCCGGGCAATGAGCAGTTCTTC.

Concerning this clone: Other nucleotide sequences in the sample specify the same CDR3. This chain links TRBV27 with TRBJ2-7, with D perhaps matching TRBD1 or TRBD2 (6 bases each). CDR3 size: 13 residues. In germline, CDR1 is MNHEY, CDR2 SMNVEV (reference sequence). The ends were cut back, 2 bases at V and 6 bases at J, with 11 bases in the middle. The CDR3 spells CASSLRGAGEQYF. CDR3 DNA: TGTGCCAGCAGTTTAAGGGGGGCGGGCGAGCAGTACTTC.

This rearrangement joins TRBV9 to TRBJ2-3; the D gene is possibly TRBD2 (5 bases). Germline-derived CDR1 and CDR2 are SGDLS and YYNGEE. Trimming removed 0 bases from V and 5 bases from J, with 13 bases in between. The CDR3 totals 15 residues. DNA for the CDR3: TGTGCCAGCAGCGTAGACGAGCGGAAAGAAGATACGCAGTATTTT. Its protein product is CASSVDERKEDTQYF.

V gene TRBV10-3 combines with J gene TRBJ2-7, with D possibly being TRBD2 (5 bases). This CDR3 region has 14 residues. From germline, CDR1 is ENHRY and CDR2 SYGVKD. Trimming left V 4 bases short and J 2 bases short, with 12 bases between. DNA of the CDR3: TGTGCCATCAGTGGTAAGGCGGAGGCCTACGAGCAGTACTTC. This sequence encodes CAISGKAEAYEQYF.

The chain joins TRBV28 to TRBJ2-3; 7 nucleotides match TRBD2. The CDR3 sequence is 15 residues long. Germline V lookup: CDR1 MDHEN, CDR2 SYDVKM. V gave up 4 bases and J gave up 3 bases; unmatched junction bases: 7. The DNA of the CDR3 is TGTGCCAGCAGTTCCCTCGGGGGGAATACAGATACGCAGTATTTT. This encodes CASSSLGGNTDTQYF. Together with reference TRBV28 and TRBJ2-3, the CDR3 gives the full variable domain: DVKVTQSSRYLVKRTGEKVFLECVQDMDHENMFWYRQDPGLGLRLIYFSYDVKMKEKGDIPEGYSVSREKKERFSLILESASTNQTSMYLCASSSLGGNTDTQYFGPGTRLTVL.

The rearrangement uses TRBV5-4 and TRBJ1-5; D is uncertain. CDR1 and CDR2 (germline): SGHNT, YYREEE (reference sequence). CDR3 length: 17 residues. V gave up 4 bases and J gave up 0 bases, with 17 bases separating them. The chain's CDR3 is CASSVPTAYYSNQPQHF. The CDR3 coding sequence is TGTGCCAGCAGCGTACCGACTGCATACTATAGCAATCAGCCCCAGCATTTT.

The CDR3 DNA reads TGCAGCGCAAGAAGAGAGCATGAGCAGTTCTTC. Protein product: CSARREHEQFF. The chain joins TRBV29-1 to TRBJ2-1; D call uncertain. CDR3 length: 11 amino acids. V was trimmed by 7 bases and J by 8 bases, leaving 12 bases between them. Looked up from germline, CDR1 is SQVTM and CDR2 is ANQGSEA.

The chain recombines TRBV27 with TRBJ2-1; no reliable D call. The CDR3 is 14 residues long. The V gene's germline CDR1 is MNHEY and CDR2 SMNVEV (reference sequence). V was clipped by 6 bases and J by 2 bases, with 11 bases between them. The CDR3 loop reads CASRFGSTYNEQFF. The CDR3 DNA follows: TGTGCCAGCAGGTTCGGCAGCACCTACAATGAGCAGTTCTTC.

This clone was detected once. The J gene is TRBJ1-1, the V gene TRBV7-9; D is possibly TRBD1 (5 bases). V was clipped by 4 bases and J by 5 bases, with 17 bases between them. Germline V lookup: CDR1 SEHNR, CDR2 FQNEAQ (reference sequence). The CDR3 consists of 15 residues. The CDR3 DNA follows: TGTGCCAGCAGCTCGAAATCAGGGTTTATGACTGAAGCTTTCTTT. The encoded protein is CASSSKSGFMTEAFF.

V and J are TRBV18 and TRBJ2-1, with TRBD1 as a possible D gene (6 bases). Trimming removed 3 bases from V and 2 bases from J, with 20 bases in between. The CDR3 consists of 18 residues. Germline V CDR1 and CDR2: KGHSH, LQKENI. In nucleotides, the CDR3 is TGTGCCAGCTCACCGAAATGGGGGCACGGAGTCCCCTACAATGAGCAGTTCTTC. This sequence encodes CASSPKWGHGVPYNEQFF.

The V and J genes are TRBV5-6 and TRBJ2-1; 9 bases agree with TRBD2. Germline V gives CDR1 SGHDT, CDR2 YYEEEE. The CDR3 covers 17 residues. V was clipped by 0 bases and J by 5 bases; unmatched bases: 9. Here the CDR3 reads CASSLGTSAGGHNEQFF. The CDR3 DNA follows: TGTGCCAGCAGCTTGGGGACTAGCGCAGGCGGCCACAATGAGCAGTTCTTC.

The chain links TRBV6-5 to TRBJ2-7; 7 nucleotides line up with TRBD1. J gave up 4 bases and V 4 bases, and 13 bases lay outside the gene matches. The CDR3 sequence is 16 residues long. Germline CDR1 MNHEY, CDR2 SVGAGI. CDR3 nucleotides: TGTGCCAGCAGTTCGGACAGGCGGTACCACCGTTACGAGCAGTACTTC. It codes for CASSSDRRYHRYEQYF.

The J gene is TRBJ2-1, the V gene TRBV27, with 10 bases lining up with TRBD2. Germline trimming cut 5 bases from V and 10 bases from J; bases unmatched to any gene: 11. Germline lookup yields CDR1 MNHEY and CDR2 SMNVEV (reference sequence). The CDR3 is 15 residues long. CDR3 in amino acids: CASSLSGRAEWEQFF. The CDR3 nucleotides are TGTGCCAGCAGTCTCAGCGGGAGGGCCGAATGGGAGCAGTTCTTC.

Remarks on this clone: Other nucleotide sequences from this sample produce the same CDR3. The genes are TRBV28 and TRBJ2-3, with TRBD2 matching over 7 bases. This CDR3 region has 14 residues. V lost 2 bases to trimming and J lost 3 bases; unmatched junction nucleotides: 2. Looked up from germline, CDR1 is MDHEN and CDR2 is SYDVKM. CDR3 loop: CASSLAGVTDTQYF. CDR3 nucleotide sequence: TGTGCCAGCAGTTTAGCGGGAGTAACAGATACGCAGTATTTT.